Detailed here is one T cell receptor beta chain. V was pared by 0 bases and J by 5 bases, with 11 bases between. The CDR3 runs 15 residues. CDR1 LGHNA and CDR2 YSLEER come from the germline V gene. The study drew participants aged about 18 to 89 years from some 23 US areas. Cohorts were assigned according to the clinical history that participants reported. The table came from immunoSEQ multiplex PCR; TCRdb's copy has only in-frame clones and leaves some out. The data hold about 230,000 clones, with approximately 89% observed a single time. This sample was included in a study of blood T cell repertoires in COVID-19. In the study overall: Samples taken during acute and convalescent COVID-19 were collected in the United States, Italy and Spain.

The rearrangement links TRBV4-3 to TRBJ1-3; D remains ambiguous. Material for sequencing was PBMCs or T cells enriched from blood (not recorded which). This receptor was identified in a woman aged 40 to 50 with acute COVID-19. As DNA, the CDR3 is TGCGCCAGCAGCCAAGATCGGAGCATCAGAAACACCATATATTTT. This sequence encodes CASSQDRSIRNTIYF.